The entry that follows covers one T cell receptor beta chain sequence. Its antigen is not known. The authors reverse transcribed roughly 0.5 to 1 ug RNA with random hexamers. Amplification of TCR beta CDR3 was carried out by immunoSEQ multiplex PCR, which covered 54 Vbeta and 13 Jbeta segments. TCRdb re-derived calls from the immunoSEQ multiplex PCR reads in MiXCR, one entry per CDR3 protein. The sample has some 260,000 distinct CDR3 sequences, 70% to 90% seen once. CDR3 length: 16 residues. Germline CDR1 and CDR2: SGHDT and YYEEEE. The J segment lost 1 base and the V segment lost 1 base, leaving 8 bases of the junction unmatched. This record belongs to a study of CD8 T cells in Susac syndrome. While CD8+ and CD4+ T cells were isolated negatively, TEMRA cells were enriched by FACS. Study-level findings and limits: TCR sequencing and HLA analysis covered a relatively small number of individuals.

Material for sequencing was CD8+ T cells from PBMCs. The source of this sequence is a human donor with multiple sclerosis. V gene TRBV5-6 combines with J gene TRBJ2-7, with 7 positions matching TRBD1. CDR3 sequence (DNA): TGTGCCAGCAGCTTGCCCCGGGGCAGGGGGTCCTACGAGCAGTACTTC. Translation gives CASSLPRGRGSYEQYF.